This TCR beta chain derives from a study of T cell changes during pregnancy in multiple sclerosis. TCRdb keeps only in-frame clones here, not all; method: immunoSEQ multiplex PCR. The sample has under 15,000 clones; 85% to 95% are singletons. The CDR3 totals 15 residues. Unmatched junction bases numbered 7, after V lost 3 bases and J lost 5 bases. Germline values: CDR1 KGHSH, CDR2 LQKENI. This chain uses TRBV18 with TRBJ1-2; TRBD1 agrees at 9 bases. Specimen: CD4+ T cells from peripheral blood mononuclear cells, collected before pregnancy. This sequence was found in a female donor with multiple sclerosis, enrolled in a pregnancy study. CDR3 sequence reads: CASSPLGQGGYGYTF. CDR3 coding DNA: TGTGCCAGCTCACCCCTGGGACAGGGTGGGTATGGCTACACCTTC.